In this sample, the clone carrying this T cell receptor beta chain turned up once. Its antigen is currently unknown. The sample originates from a study of glioma-infiltrating T cells. General study results and limits: Tissue and blood shared very few CDR3 sequences. Tissue-blood divergence was below expectation in non-neoplastic patients, above in gliomas.

Using RNA template, CDR3s of TCR alpha and beta were amplified with iRepertoire arm-PCR. For one-step reverse transcription and amplification, about 85-400 ng of tissue mRNA or PBMC total RNA was used. TCRdb reprocessed the multiplex PCR reads via MiXCR and lists one record per CDR3 protein. The profile shows about 89,000 distinct CDR3 sequences, about 25% of them singletons. The sample was glioma tissue, nonneoplastic brain tissue, or PBMCs (not recorded which). The sequence came from a human donor with low-grade glioma or glioblastoma, undergoing nonglioma brain surgery, or in good health (not recorded which).

CDR3 amino acids: CASSLEGAPNTYTDTQYF. In nucleotides, the CDR3 is TGTGCCAGCAGCTTAGAGGGGGCCCCTAACACGTACACAGATACGCAGTATTTT. The chain employs TRBV7-2 and TRBJ2-3; TRBD1 matches at 7 bases. Germline values: CDR1 SGHTA, CDR2 FQGNSA. Germline trimming cut 1 base from V and 2 bases from J; bases unmatched to any gene: 12. The CDR3 loop spans 18 amino acids.